This TCR beta chain was sequenced in a study of Ad26.COV2.S vaccination and SARS-CoV-2 variants. Study overall: Donor got 5x10^10 or 1x10^11 viral particles of Ad26.COV2.S. Whole-study findings and limits: It was vaccine recipients, not placebo recipients, who had the higher spike-specific TCR breadth.

Germline assignment: CDR1 MDHEN and CDR2 SYDVKM. Trimming stripped 3 bases from V and 12 bases from J, with 12 bases between. This CDR3 is 11 amino acids long. This clone was picked up one time. Antigen unknown. Treatment here: some 20 received Ad26.COV2.S at low or high dose, single or two shots; roughly 5 received placebo; per-sample allocation not given. Vaccine and placebo recipients were sampled on day 63 after the first injection. The data were produced by immunoSEQ multiplex PCR, yet TCRdb's version contains in-frame clones alone and is incomplete. There are approximately 500,000 clones in the sample; around 88% occur only once, and roughly 13% lies in the top ten.

This specimen was peripheral blood, taken in a trial of Ad26.COV2.S vaccine versus placebo. This clonotype was sampled from a person aged 18 to 59 who received the Ad26.COV2.S COVID-19 vaccine or a placebo. The chain links TRBV28 to TRBJ2-7, with D tentatively TRBD2 (6 bases). CDR3: CASSFLEGSYF. Written as DNA, the CDR3 is TGTGCCAGCAGTTTCTTGGAGGGATCGTACTTC.